Ten or more counts support the clone carrying this T cell receptor beta chain. In TCRdb, the RT-PCR reads were re-called with MiXCR into one record per CDR3 protein. The data show under 30,000 distinct CDR3 sequences, over 7% seen once. This sample was included in a study of patients and donors after allogeneic stem cell transplantation. The receptor was derived from a human donor who was either an allogeneic HSCT recipient or a stem cell or donor lymphocyte infusion donor (not recorded which). It is not recorded whose cells these are; they may come from a transplant donor. The source material was blood, either unsorted or a sorted T cell fraction (not recorded which).

The CDR3, as DNA: TGTGCCAGCACCCTGGGCCATTCTGGAAACACCATATATTTT. Translated: CASTLGHSGNTIYF. The chain employs TRBV6-1 and TRBJ1-3; D is ambiguous. This CDR3 region has 14 residues. The ends were cut back, 7 bases at V and 1 base at J, with 11 bases in the middle. CDR1 and CDR2 from the germline V gene are MNHNS and SASEGT.